The source of this T cell receptor (beta chain) is a study of blood T cells in healthy people across ages. Study-wide results and limits: Estimates of diversity drawn from one million T cells were considered underestimates.

As regards this clonotype: Its target is unknown.

V was clipped by 3 bases and J by 8 bases, with 13 bases between them. CDR1 is SGHAT and CDR2 is FQNNGV in the germline V gene. The CDR3 is 13 residues long. Using a J-beta primer mix together with a sample-barcoded 5' primer, a second PCR was run for roughly 7 to 11 cycles. Each cDNA molecule carried a tag from a template-switch adaptor that contained 12 random nucleotides. Via MiXCR, TCRdb re-called the 5' RACE reads, giving one row per CDR3 protein. The sample has 1.5 million to 2 million distinct CDR3 sequences, around half seen once. Investigators took about 10 milliliters of peripheral blood from every donor. Each sample yielded at least 7 million isolated PBMCs.

Sequenced input: blood. V gene TRBV11-2 combines with J gene TRBJ1-2; D is possibly TRBD1 (5 bases). The receptor's source is a woman aged 40 to 50 in good health. DNA for the CDR3: TGTGCCAGCAGCTTTGAGCCCCGGGGCGGCTACACCTTC. It specifies CASSFEPRGGYTF.